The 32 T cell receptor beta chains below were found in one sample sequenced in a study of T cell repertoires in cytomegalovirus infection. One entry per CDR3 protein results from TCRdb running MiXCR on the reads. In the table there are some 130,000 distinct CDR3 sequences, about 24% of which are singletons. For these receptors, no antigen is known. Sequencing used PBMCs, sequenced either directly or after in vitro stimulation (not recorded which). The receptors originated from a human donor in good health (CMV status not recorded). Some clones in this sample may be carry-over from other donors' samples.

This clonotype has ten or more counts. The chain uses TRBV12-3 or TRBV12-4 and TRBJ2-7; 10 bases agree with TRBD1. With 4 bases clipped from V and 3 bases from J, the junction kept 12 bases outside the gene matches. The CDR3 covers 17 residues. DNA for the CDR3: TGTGCCAGCAGTTCCACGATACTCCGGGACAGGGGCTACGAGCAGTACTTC. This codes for CASSSTILRDRGYEQYF.

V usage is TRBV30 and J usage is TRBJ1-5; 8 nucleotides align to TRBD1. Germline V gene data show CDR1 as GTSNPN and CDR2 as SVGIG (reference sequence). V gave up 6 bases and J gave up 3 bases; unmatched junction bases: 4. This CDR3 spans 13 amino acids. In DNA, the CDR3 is TGTGCCTGCCAACAGGGGGTCAATCAGCCCCAGCATTTT. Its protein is CACQQGVNQPQHF.

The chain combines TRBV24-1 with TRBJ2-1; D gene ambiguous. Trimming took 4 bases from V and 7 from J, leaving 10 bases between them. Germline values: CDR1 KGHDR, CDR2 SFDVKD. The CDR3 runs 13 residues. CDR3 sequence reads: CATSDGSWNEQFF. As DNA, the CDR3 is TGTGCCACCAGTGACGGGTCGTGGAATGAGCAGTTCTTC.

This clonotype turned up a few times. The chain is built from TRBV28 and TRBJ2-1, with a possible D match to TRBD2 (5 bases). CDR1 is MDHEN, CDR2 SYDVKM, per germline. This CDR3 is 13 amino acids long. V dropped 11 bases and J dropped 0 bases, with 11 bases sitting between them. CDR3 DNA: TGTGCCTCTACCGAGGGCTCCTACAATGAGCAGTTCTTC. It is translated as CASTEGSYNEQFF.

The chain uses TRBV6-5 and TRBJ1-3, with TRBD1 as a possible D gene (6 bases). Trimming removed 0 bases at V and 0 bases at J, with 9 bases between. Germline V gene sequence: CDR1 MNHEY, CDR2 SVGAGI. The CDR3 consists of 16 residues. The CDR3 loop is CASSYSQGYSGNTIYF. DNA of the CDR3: TGTGCCAGCAGTTACTCGCAGGGGTACTCTGGAAACACCATATATTTT.

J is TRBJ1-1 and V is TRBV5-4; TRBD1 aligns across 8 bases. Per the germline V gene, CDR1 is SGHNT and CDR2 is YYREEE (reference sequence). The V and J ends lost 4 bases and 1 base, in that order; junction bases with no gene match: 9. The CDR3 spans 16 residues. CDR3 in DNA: TGTGCCAGCAGCGGAAGAACCGGGACAGGGAACACTGAAGCTTTCTTT. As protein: CASSGRTGTGNTEAFF.

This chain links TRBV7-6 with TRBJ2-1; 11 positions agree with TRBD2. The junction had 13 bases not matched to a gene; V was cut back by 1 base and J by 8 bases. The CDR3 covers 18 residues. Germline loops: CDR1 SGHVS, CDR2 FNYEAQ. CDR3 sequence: CASSLVVSSSGRIDEQFF. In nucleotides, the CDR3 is TGTGCCAGCAGCTTAGTGGTCTCGTCTAGCGGGAGGATCGATGAGCAGTTCTTC.

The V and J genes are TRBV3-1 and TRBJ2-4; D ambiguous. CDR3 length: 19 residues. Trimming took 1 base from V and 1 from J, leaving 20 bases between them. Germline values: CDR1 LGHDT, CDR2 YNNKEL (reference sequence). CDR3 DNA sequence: TGTGCCAGCAGCCAAGTCCCTAGTTCGACAAGGGCTGCCAAAAACATTCAGTACTTC. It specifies CASSQVPSSTRAAKNIQYF. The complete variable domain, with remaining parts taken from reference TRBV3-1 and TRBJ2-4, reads DTAVSQTPKYLVTQMGNDKSIKCEQNLGHDTMYWYKQDSKKFLKIMFSYNNKELIINETVPNRFSPKSPDKAHLNLHINSLELGDSAVYFCASSQVPSSTRAAKNIQYFGAGTRLSVL.

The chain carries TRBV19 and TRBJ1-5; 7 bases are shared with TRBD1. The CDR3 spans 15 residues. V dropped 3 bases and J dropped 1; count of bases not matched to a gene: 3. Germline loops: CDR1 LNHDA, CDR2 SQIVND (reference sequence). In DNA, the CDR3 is TGTGCCAGTAGTATTGGGACAGCGAGCAATCAGCCCCAGCATTTT. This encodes CASSIGTASNQPQHF.

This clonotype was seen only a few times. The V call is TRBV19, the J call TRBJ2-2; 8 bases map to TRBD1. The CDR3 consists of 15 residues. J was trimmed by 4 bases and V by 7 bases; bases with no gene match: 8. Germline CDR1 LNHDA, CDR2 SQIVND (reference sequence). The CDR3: CASMPGQAFTGELFF. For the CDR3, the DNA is TGTGCCAGTATGCCGGGACAGGCGTTCACCGGGGAGCTGTTTTTT.

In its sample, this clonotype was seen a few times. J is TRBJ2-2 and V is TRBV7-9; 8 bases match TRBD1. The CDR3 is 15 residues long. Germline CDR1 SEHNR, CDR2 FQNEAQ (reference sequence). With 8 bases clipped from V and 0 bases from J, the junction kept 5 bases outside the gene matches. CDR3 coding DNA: TGTGCCAGCCGAGACAGGGGTTCGAACACCGGGGAGCTGTTTTTT. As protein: CASRDRGSNTGELFF.

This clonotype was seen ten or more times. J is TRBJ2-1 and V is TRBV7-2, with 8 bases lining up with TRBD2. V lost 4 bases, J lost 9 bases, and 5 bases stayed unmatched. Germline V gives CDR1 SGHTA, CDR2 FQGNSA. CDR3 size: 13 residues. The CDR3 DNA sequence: TGTGCCAGCAGCTCGGGACTAGAGGCTGAGCAGTTCTTC. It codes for CASSSGLEAEQFF. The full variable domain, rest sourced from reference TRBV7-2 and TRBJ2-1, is GAGVSQSPSNKVTEKGKDVELRCDPISGHTALYWYRQSLGQGLEFLIYFQGNSAPDKSGLPSDRFSAERTGGSVSTLTIQRTQQEDSAVYLCASSSGLEAEQFFGPGTRLTVL.

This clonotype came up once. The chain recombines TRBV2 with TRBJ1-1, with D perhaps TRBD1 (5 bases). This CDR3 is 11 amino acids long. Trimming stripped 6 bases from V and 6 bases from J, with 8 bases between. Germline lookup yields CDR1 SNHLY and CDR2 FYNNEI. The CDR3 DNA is TGTGCCAGCAGCCTGACAGCTGAAGCTTTCTTT. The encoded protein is CASSLTAEAFF.

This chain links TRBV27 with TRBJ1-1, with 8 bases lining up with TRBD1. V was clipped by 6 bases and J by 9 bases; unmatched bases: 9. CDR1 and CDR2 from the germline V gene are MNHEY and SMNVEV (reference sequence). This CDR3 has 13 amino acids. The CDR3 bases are TGTGCCAGCAGACCTTGGACAGGGAGGAAAGCTTTCTTT. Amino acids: CASRPWTGRKAFF.

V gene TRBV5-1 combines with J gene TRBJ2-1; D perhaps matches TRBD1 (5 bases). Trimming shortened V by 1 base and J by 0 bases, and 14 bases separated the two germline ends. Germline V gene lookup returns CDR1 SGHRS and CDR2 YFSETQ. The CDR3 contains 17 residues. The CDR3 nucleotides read TGCGCCAGCAGCTTGCAGGGCCGAACGAGCTCCTACAATGAGCAGTTCTTC. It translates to CASSLQGRTSSYNEQFF.

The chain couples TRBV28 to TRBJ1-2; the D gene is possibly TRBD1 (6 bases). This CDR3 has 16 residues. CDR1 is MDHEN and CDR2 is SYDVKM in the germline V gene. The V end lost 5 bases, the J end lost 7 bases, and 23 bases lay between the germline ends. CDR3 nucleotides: TGTGCCAGCAGTCCATCACGGGGGCAGGGTGCTATTGGCTACACCTTC. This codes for CASSPSRGQGAIGYTF.

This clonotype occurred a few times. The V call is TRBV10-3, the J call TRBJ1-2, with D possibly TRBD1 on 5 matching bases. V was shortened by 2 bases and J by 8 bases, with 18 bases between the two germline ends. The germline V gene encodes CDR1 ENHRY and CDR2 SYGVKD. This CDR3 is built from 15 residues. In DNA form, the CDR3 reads TGTGCCATCAGTGAGGGGGTACAGGAACGGTCCGGCTACACCTTC. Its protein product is CAISEGVQERSGYTF.

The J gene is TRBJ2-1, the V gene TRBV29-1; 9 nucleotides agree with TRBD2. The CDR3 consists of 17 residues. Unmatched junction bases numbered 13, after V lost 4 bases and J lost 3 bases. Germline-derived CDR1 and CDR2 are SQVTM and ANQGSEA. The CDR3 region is CSVVASGVKILYNEQFF. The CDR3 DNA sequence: TGCAGCGTTGTGGCTAGCGGGGTTAAAATTCTCTACAATGAGCAGTTCTTC.

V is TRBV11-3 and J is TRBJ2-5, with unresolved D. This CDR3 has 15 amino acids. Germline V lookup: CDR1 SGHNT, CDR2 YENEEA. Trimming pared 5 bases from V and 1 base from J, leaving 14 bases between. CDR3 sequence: CASSTDPLVQETQYF. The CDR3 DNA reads TGTGCCAGCAGCACCGACCCGCTGGTCCAAGAGACCCAGTACTTC.

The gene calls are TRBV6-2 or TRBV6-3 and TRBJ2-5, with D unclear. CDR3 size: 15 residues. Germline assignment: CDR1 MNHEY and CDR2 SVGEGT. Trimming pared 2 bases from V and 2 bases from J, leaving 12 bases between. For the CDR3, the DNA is TGTGCCAGCAGTTACGGCCGCTTGAGTCAAGAGACCCAGTACTTC. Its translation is CASSYGRLSQETQYF.

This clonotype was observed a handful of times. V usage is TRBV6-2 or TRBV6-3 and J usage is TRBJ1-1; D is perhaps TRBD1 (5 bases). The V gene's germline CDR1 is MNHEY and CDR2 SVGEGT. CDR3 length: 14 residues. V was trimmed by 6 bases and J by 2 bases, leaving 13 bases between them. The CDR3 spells CASSNAGLNTEAFF. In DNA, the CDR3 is TGTGCCAGCAGCAACGCAGGGTTAAACACTGAAGCTTTCTTT.

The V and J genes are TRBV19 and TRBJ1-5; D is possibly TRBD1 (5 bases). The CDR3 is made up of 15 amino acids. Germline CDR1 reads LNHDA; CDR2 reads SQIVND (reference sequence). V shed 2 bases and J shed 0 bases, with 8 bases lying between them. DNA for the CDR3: TGTGCCAGTAGTATACAAGACAGTAGCAATCAGCCCCAGCATTTT. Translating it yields CASSIQDSSNQPQHF.

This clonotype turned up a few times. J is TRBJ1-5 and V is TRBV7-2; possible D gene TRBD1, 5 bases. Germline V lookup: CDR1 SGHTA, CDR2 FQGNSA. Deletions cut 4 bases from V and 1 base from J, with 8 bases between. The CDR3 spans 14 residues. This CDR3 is CASSSWGSNQPQHF. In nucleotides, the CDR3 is TGTGCCAGCAGCTCCTGGGGCAGCAATCAGCCCCAGCATTTT. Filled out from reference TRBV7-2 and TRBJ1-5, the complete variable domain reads GAGVSQSPSNKVTEKGKDVELRCDPISGHTALYWYRQSLGQGLEFLIYFQGNSAPDKSGLPSDRFSAERTGGSVSTLTIQRTQQEDSAVYLCASSSWGSNQPQHFGDGTRLSIL.

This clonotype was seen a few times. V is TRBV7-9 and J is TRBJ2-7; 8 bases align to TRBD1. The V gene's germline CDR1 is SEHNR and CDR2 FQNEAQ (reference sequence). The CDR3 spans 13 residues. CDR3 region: CASSLVGTGEPYV. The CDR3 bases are TGTGCCAGCAGCTTAGTAGGGACAGGCGAGCCGTACGTC.

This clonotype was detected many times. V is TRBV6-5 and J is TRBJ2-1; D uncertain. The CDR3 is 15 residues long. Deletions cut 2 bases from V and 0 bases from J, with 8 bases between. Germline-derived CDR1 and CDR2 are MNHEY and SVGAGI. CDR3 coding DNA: TGTGCCAGCAGTTACACAGTCAGCTCCTACAATGAGCAGTTCTTC. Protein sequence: CASSYTVSSYNEQFF.

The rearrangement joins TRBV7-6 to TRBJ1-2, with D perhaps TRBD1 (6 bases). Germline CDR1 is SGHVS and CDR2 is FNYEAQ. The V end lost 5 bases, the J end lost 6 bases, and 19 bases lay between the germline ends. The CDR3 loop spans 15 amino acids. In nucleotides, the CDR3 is TGTGCCAGCAGCCCGGACAGTGGCTCCAGGGATGGCTACACCTTC. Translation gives CASSPDSGSRDGYTF.

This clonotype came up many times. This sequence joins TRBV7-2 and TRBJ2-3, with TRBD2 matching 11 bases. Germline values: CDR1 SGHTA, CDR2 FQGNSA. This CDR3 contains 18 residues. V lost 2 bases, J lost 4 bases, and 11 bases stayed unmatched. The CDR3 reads CASSLLAGGTGRADTQYF. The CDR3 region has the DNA TGTGCCAGCAGCTTACTAGCGGGAGGAACGGGCCGAGCAGATACGCAGTATTTT.

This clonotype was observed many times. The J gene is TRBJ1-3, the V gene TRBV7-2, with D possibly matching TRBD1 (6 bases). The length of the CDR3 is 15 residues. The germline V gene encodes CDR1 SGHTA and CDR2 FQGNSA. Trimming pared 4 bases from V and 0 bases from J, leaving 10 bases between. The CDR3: CASSSWTVSGNTIYF. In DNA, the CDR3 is TGTGCCAGCAGCTCCTGGACAGTCTCTGGAAACACCATATATTTT.

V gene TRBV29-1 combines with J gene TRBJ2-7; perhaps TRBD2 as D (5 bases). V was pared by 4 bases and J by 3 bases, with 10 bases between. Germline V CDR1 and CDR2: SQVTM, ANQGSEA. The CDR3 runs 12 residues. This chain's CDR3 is CSVGTSIYEQYF. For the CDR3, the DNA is TGCAGCGTTGGGACTTCAATCTACGAGCAGTACTTC.

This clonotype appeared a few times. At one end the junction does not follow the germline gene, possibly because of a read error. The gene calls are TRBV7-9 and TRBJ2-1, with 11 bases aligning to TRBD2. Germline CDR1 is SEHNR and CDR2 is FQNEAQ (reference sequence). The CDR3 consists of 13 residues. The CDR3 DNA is TGTGCCAGCAGCAAAGGTGTGACTAGCGGGATACTCTTC. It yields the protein CASSKGVTSGILF. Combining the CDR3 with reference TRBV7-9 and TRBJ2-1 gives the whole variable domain DTGVSQNPRHKITKRGQNVTFRCDPISEHNRLYWYRQTLGQGPEFLTYFQNEAQLEKSRLLSDRFSAERPKGSFSTLEIQRTEQGDSAMYLCASSKGVTSGILFGPGTRLTVL.

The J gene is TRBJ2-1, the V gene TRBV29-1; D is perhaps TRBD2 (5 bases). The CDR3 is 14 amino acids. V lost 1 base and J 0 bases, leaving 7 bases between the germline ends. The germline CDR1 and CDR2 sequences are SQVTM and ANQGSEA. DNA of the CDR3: TGCAGCGTTGAAGGCACTAGCTCCTACAATGAGCAGTTCTTC. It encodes CSVEGTSSYNEQFF.

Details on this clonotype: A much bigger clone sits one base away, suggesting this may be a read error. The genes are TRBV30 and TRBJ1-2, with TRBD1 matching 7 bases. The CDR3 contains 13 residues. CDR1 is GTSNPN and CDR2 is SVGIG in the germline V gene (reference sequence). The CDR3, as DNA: TGTGCCAGGAGTGCAAATCAGGGGGGAAGGTGTTTCTTC. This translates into CARSANQGGRCFF.